These T cell receptor beta chains were read from a single sample in a study of shared clonotypes between healthy human individuals. Assay: immunoSEQ multiplex PCR; the TCRdb copy retains only in-frame clones and omits some. There are approximately 110,000 clones in the sample; 67% occur only once, and almost 25% lies in the top ten. The specimen was memory CD8+ T cells sorted from blood. Receptor source: a woman aged 25-40 years in good health. Each CDR3 is given with its conserved first and last residue. D genes are given only for firm matches. A clone size is listed for some rows: how often the clone was seen (once, few, many), or a class if it is expanded.

cdr3_nt	cdr3_aa	cdr3_length	clone_size	d_call	v_call	j_call
TGTGCCACCAGCAGTTCCTCTTCTGGGGCCAACGTCCTGACTTTC	CATSSSSSGANVLTF	15	once	-	TRBV15	TRBJ2-6
TGCGCCAGCAGCTTAACGTTAGCGGGAGGTACCGGGGAGCTGTTTTTT	CASSLTLAGGTGELFF	16	-	TRBD2	TRBV5-1	TRBJ2-2
TGTGCCACCAGCAGAGATTCCGGTTCTGGGGCCAACGTCCTGACTTTC	CATSRDSGSGANVLTF	16	-	-	TRBV15	TRBJ2-6
TGTGCCAGTAGCCGACTCTACCACTCCTACAATGAGCAGTTCTTC	CASSRLYHSYNEQFF	15	-	-	TRBV19	TRBJ2-1
TGTGCCTGGAGCCCTGAGGGTAATCAGCCCCAGCATTTT	CAWSPEGNQPQHF	13	-	-	TRBV30	TRBJ1-5
TGCGCCAGCAGCCGCATGCCGGGAGCGACAGATACGCAGTATTTT	CASSRMPGATDTQYF	15	-	-	TRBV4-1	TRBJ2-3
TGTGCCAGCAGCCCCTCCGAGCCCGGAGACAATGAGCAGTTCTTC	CASSPSEPGDNEQFF	15	-	-	TRBV7-9	TRBJ2-1
TGTGCCAGCAGTGAATCAGGGCAGGGGGCCGTTCAGCCCCAGCATTTT	CASSESGQGAVQPQHF	16	few	TRBD1	TRBV25-1	TRBJ1-5
TGTGCCAGCAGCTCATCAGGGGCTGGGGCCAACGTCCTGACTTTC	CASSSSGAGANVLTF	15	-	-	TRBV27	TRBJ2-6
TGTGCCAGCAGCCCGGGACTAGCGGGACCCCTGGGCAAAAACATTCAGTACTTC	CASSPGLAGPLGKNIQYF	18	-	TRBD2	TRBV7-8	TRBJ2-4
TGTGCCATCAGTGAGTCAAGGGTCGGCGGGGAGCTGTTTTTT	CAISESRVGGELFF	14	-	-	TRBV10-3	TRBJ2-2
TGCGCCAGCAGCACTGGACAGGCCAACAATGAGCAGTTCTTC	CASSTGQANNEQFF	14	-	TRBD1	TRBV5-1	TRBJ2-1
TGTGCCAGCAGTTACTATCCCAGAATGGGAGAGACCCAGTACTTC	CASSYYPRMGETQYF	15	-	-	TRBV6-5	TRBJ2-5
TGTGCCATAGCGGGAGAGAGCAACATTCAGTACTTC	CAIAGESNIQYF	12	few	TRBD2	TRBV19	TRBJ2-4
TGTGCCAGCAGCCAGTCTCCCGGAACCTCCTACAATGAGCAGTTCTTC	CASSQSPGTSYNEQFF	16	-	-	TRBV4-2	TRBJ2-1
TGTGCCAGCAGCGGACAAAGTAAAGAGACCCAGTACTTC	CASSGQSKETQYF	13	-	-	TRBV25-1	TRBJ2-5
TGTGCCAGTAGTAGCCCCCCGGGCAATCAGCCCCAGCATTTT	CASSSPPGNQPQHF	14	-	-	TRBV19	TRBJ1-5
TGCAGCGTTGTGTTACGGGGTGCAACTAATGAAAAACTGTTTTTT	CSVVLRGATNEKLFF	15	-	-	TRBV29-1	TRBJ1-4
TGTGCCAGCCAAGCGGTGGAGGATACGCAGTATTTT	CASQAVEDTQYF	12	-	-	TRBV9	TRBJ2-3
TGTGCCAGCAGTGCGAGGGGAGCCTCCTACGAGCAGTACTTC	CASSARGASYEQYF	14	few	-	TRBV6-1	TRBJ2-7
TGTGCCATCAGTGAGTCGACGACAGGGCCAAACACTGAAGCTTTCTTT	CAISESTTGPNTEAFF	16	-	TRBD1	TRBV10-3	TRBJ1-1
TGTGCCAGCAGCTTACAAGCCCCTAATGAGCAGTTCTTC	CASSLQAPNEQFF	13	few	-	TRBV11-2	TRBJ2-1
TGTGCCAGCAGTTTGGGGCAGAACTATGGCTACACCTTC	CASSLGQNYGYTF	13	-	-	TRBV28	TRBJ1-2
TGCGCCAGCAGACCCGTCGTGGGGCAGGTTTTATACAATGAGCAGTTCTTC	CASRPVVGQVLYNEQFF	17	-	-	TRBV5-1	TRBJ2-1
TGTGCCAGCAACCGACTAGCGGGAGGCCGAACTAGCACAGATACGCAGTATTTT	CASNRLAGGRTSTDTQYF	18	few	TRBD2	TRBV7-2	TRBJ2-3
TGTGCCAGCAGTTTTTGGACTAGCGGGAGCACCGAGCAGTACTTC	CASSFWTSGSTEQYF	15	many	TRBD2	TRBV28	TRBJ2-7
TGTGCCAGCAGCCAGGGATCGGACTTTTTCTACGAGCAGTACTTC	CASSQGSDFFYEQYF	15	-	-	TRBV7-6	TRBJ2-7
TGTGCCGGACGGCAGGGCCCCCCGCAGTATTTT	CAGRQGPPQYF	11	-	-	TRBV21-1	TRBJ2-3
TGTGCCAGCAGCCTGTTTCGGGTACAGGAGACCCAGTACTTC	CASSLFRVQETQYF	14	-	-	TRBV7-8	TRBJ2-5
TGTGCCAGCAGCTTATTAGGTGAAAAACTGTTTTTT	CASSLLGEKLFF	12	medium-sized	-	TRBV7-9	TRBJ1-4
TGCGCCAGCAGCTTGGAGGTTGACTCCTACGAGCAGTACTTC	CASSLEVDSYEQYF	14	few	-	TRBV5-1	TRBJ2-7
TGTGCCAGCACCACTCGACGGGAGGACTCCTACAATGAGCAGTTCTTC	CASTTRREDSYNEQFF	16	many	TRBD2	TRBV28	TRBJ2-1
TGTGCCACCAGTTTGGCCCTAACCTACGAGCAGTACTTC	CATSLALTYEQYF	13	-	-	TRBV15	TRBJ2-7
TGTGCCAGCAGTTCCGGGACAGGGGGCTTTTGGTACAATGAGCAGTTCTTC	CASSSGTGGFWYNEQFF	17	many	TRBD1	TRBV25-1	TRBJ2-1
TGTGCCAGCAGTTCTGGGACTAGCGTTGAACAAGAGACCCAGTACTTC	CASSSGTSVEQETQYF	16	-	TRBD2	TRBV27	TRBJ2-5
TGTGCCACCTTGGATAATACGGGCACAGATACGCAGTATTTT	CATLDNTGTDTQYF	14	-	-	TRBV2	TRBJ2-3
TGTGCCAGCAGCGTAGGCGGGAGTATGGATGAGCAGTTCTTC	CASSVGGSMDEQFF	14	-	TRBD2	TRBV9	TRBJ2-1
TGTGCCAGCTCACAACAGGGGGCAAACACTGAAGCTTTCTTT	CASSQQGANTEAFF	14	few	TRBD1	TRBV18	TRBJ1-1
TGTGCCAGCAGTGAACTTGTCAACTCCTACGAGCAGTACTTC	CASSELVNSYEQYF	14	-	-	TRBV6-1	TRBJ2-7
TGTGCCAGCAGCTTGGCCGAGGTAGCGGGAGCTAGTGAGCAGTTCTTC	CASSLAEVAGASEQFF	16	-	TRBD2	TRBV5-4	TRBJ2-1
TGCGCCAGCAGCCACTACGCACAGGGGGTAGCCGGTGAGGAGCAGTACTTC	CASSHYAQGVAGEEQYF	17	-	TRBD1	TRBV4-1	TRBJ2-7
TGTGCCAGCAGCTTGGTTACTAGCGGAAATGAGCAGTTCTTC	CASSLVTSGNEQFF	14	-	TRBD2	TRBV5-4	TRBJ2-1
TGTGCCTGCAAAGGGGCCTCTGGGGCCAACGTCCTGACTTTC	CACKGASGANVLTF	14	-	-	TRBV30	TRBJ2-6
TGTGCCTGGAGTGACTTAGCCTACGAGCAGTACTTC	CAWSDLAYEQYF	12	-	-	TRBV30	TRBJ2-7
TGTGCCAGCAGTGAAACGGAGTTTTATAGCAATCAGCCCCAGCATTTT	CASSETEFYSNQPQHF	16	-	-	TRBV2	TRBJ1-5
TGTGCCACCAGCAGAGAGGCGAGCGGGAGCGACGAGCAGTACTTC	CATSREASGSDEQYF	15	-	TRBD2	TRBV15	TRBJ2-7
TGCGCCAGCAGCATCGAGCAGGGAGGCGTATGGGAGCTGTTTTTT	CASSIEQGGVWELFF	15	once	-	TRBV4-1	TRBJ2-2
TGTGCCAGTAGTCCCTGGACAGCCTACAATGAGCAGTTCTTC	CASSPWTAYNEQFF	14	-	-	TRBV19	TRBJ2-1
TGTGCCAGCAGTGAGCGGACAGACGATAGCAATCAGCCCCAGCATTTT	CASSERTDDSNQPQHF	16	few	-	TRBV25-1	TRBJ1-5
TGTGCCAGCAGTGAATGGGGGGAGGGATCGAGGGAGCAGTACTTC	CASSEWGEGSREQYF	15	many	TRBD2	TRBV6-1	TRBJ2-7
TGTGCCAGCAGCCTTGGACCGGAGCAGCCCCAGCATTTT	CASSLGPEQPQHF	13	-	-	TRBV6-4	TRBJ1-5
TGTGCCAGCAGCTTGCAAGGGACAGGGGGCCCAGATACGCAGTATTTT	CASSLQGTGGPDTQYF	16	-	TRBD1	TRBV5-6	TRBJ2-3
TGCAGCGTTGAAGGGGCAGAGCGAGACTCCTACAATGAGCAGTTCTTC	CSVEGAERDSYNEQFF	16	-	-	TRBV29-1	TRBJ2-1
TGTGCCAGTAGATACCGGGAGTCAGTATCTGGGGCCAACGTCCTGACTTTC	CASRYRESVSGANVLTF	17	-	-	TRBV19	TRBJ2-6
TGTGCCAGCAGTGAACGCAGGGGAACAACTAATGAAAAACTGTTTTTT	CASSERRGTTNEKLFF	16	-	-	TRBV2	TRBJ1-4